These 31 T cell receptor beta chains originate from one sample sequenced in a study of shared clonotypes between healthy human individuals. Here immunoSEQ multiplex PCR was the method, and the copy in TCRdb shows in-frame clones only, minus some. The sample yields hundreds of thousands of clones, roughly 95% seen once. Sequencing used naive CD4+ T cells sorted from blood. Specified subset: CD45RA+ positively selected. These receptors originate from a woman younger than 45 in good health.

The V gene is TRBV5-1, the J gene TRBJ2-5, with 9 bases fitting TRBD1. The CDR3 sequence is 13 residues long. Germline values: CDR1 SGHRS, CDR2 YFSETQ. V lost 5 bases and J lost 4; bases outside the gene matches: 3. CDR3 nucleotide sequence: TGCGCCAGCAGTATGGGACAGGGAGAGACCCAGTACTTC. It codes for CASSMGQGETQYF.

V gene TRBV5-8 combines with J gene TRBJ2-2; tentatively, D is TRBD1 (5 bases). V lost 0 bases and J 5 bases, leaving 20 bases between the germline ends. Germline loops: CDR1 SGHTS, CDR2 YDEGEE. This CDR3 contains 18 residues. This CDR3 is CASSLAPRQGSWTGELFF. The CDR3 region has the DNA TGTGCCAGCAGCTTGGCCCCGCGGCAGGGATCTTGGACCGGGGAGCTGTTTTTT.

V gene TRBV28 combines with J gene TRBJ1-5; D ambiguous. The CDR3 is 16 residues long. Trimming took off 0 bases at V and 2 bases at J, with 11 bases between the two ends. The germline V gene has CDR1 MDHEN and CDR2 SYDVKM. CDR3 bases: TGTGCCAGCAGTTTATGGGCAGGTCAGGGCAATCAGCCCCAGCATTTT. It codes for CASSLWAGQGNQPQHF.

The rearrangement uses TRBV2 and TRBJ2-1, with 7 bases matching TRBD2. The V and J ends lost 6 bases and 2 bases, in that order; junction bases with no gene match: 7. CDR1 and CDR2 (germline): SNHLY, FYNNEI. There are 15 residues in the CDR3. The CDR3: CASRVGLEPYNEQFF. As DNA, the CDR3 is TGTGCCAGCAGGGTTGGACTAGAACCCTACAATGAGCAGTTCTTC. Based on the CDR3 plus reference TRBV2 and TRBJ2-1, the full variable domain is EPEVTQTPSHQVTQMGQEVILRCVPISNHLYFYWYRQILGQKVEFLVSFYNNEISEKSEIFDDQFSVERPDGSNFTLKIRSTKLEDSAMYFCASRVGLEPYNEQFFGPGTRLTVL.

This chain joins TRBV5-6 and TRBJ2-7, with 7 positions matching TRBD1. V was pared by 7 bases and J by 2 bases, with 9 bases of the junction left unmatched. Germline CDR1 and CDR2: SGHDT and YYEEEE. The CDR3 is 14 amino acids. The chain's CDR3 is CASRAGTDPYEQYF. CDR3 bases: TGTGCCAGCCGAGCCGGGACAGACCCCTACGAGCAGTACTTC.

CDR3 loop: CASSQLQGLTDTQYF. CDR3 coding DNA: TGTGCCAGCAGCCAACTGCAGGGACTCACAGATACGCAGTATTTT. This chain uses TRBV14 with TRBJ2-3, with D possibly matching TRBD2 (6 bases). Trimming removed 2 bases from V and 2 bases from J, with 11 bases in between. The CDR3 length is 15 residues. Germline loops: CDR1 SGHDN, CDR2 FVKESK. The full variable domain, in which reference TRBV14 and TRBJ2-3 provide the parts outside the CDR3, is EAGVTQFPSHSVIEKGQTVTLRCDPISGHDNLYWYRRVMGKEIKFLLHFVKESKQDESGMPNNRFLAERTGGTYSTLKVQPAELEDSGVYFCASSQLQGLTDTQYFGPGTRLTVL.

The CDR3 DNA reads as TGTGCCAGCAGTTACAGGGCGGGCGGGGGCCACGAGCAGTACTTC. Its protein is CASSYRAGGGHEQYF. This chain uses TRBV6-6 with TRBJ2-7; weak D call: TRBD2 (7 bases). Germline V CDR1 and CDR2: MNHNY, SVGAGI (reference sequence). V was trimmed by 2 bases and J by 5 bases, leaving 16 bases between them. The CDR3 spans 15 residues.

The chain links TRBV7-9 to TRBJ2-1, with 8 bases matching TRBD2. The trim removed 2 bases at V and 2 bases at J, leaving 5 bases unmatched. Germline lookup yields CDR1 SEHNR and CDR2 FQNEAQ (reference sequence). This CDR3 region has 16 residues. The chain's CDR3 is CASSLSAGGPYNEQFF. Written as DNA, the CDR3 is TGTGCCAGCAGCTTATCCGCGGGAGGACCCTACAATGAGCAGTTCTTC. The full variable domain, with the rest looked up from reference TRBV7-9 and TRBJ2-1, is DTGVSQNPRHKITKRGQNVTFRCDPISEHNRLYWYRQTLGQGPEFLTYFQNEAQLEKSRLLSDRFSAERPKGSFSTLEIQRTEQGDSAMYLCASSLSAGGPYNEQFFGPGTRLTVL.

The chain combines TRBV4-1 with TRBJ1-4, with a tentative D call TRBD1 (5 bases). The V gene's germline CDR1 is MGHRA and CDR2 YSYEKL. This CDR3 spans 16 amino acids. V dropped 5 bases and J dropped 6 bases, with 19 bases sitting between them. CDR3 amino acids: CASSDHTQTVYEKLFF. In nucleotides, the CDR3 is TGCGCCAGCAGCGACCATACTCAGACAGTCTATGAAAAACTGTTTTTT.

The chain recombines TRBV19 with TRBJ1-5; D unclear. Germline CDR1 reads LNHDA; CDR2 reads SQIVND (reference sequence). Trimming removed 6 bases at V and 1 base at J, with 13 bases between. This CDR3 is built from 15 residues. CDR3 region: CASRITAFSNQPQHF. The CDR3, as DNA: TGTGCCAGTAGGATAACAGCCTTCAGCAATCAGCCCCAGCATTTT. Supplemented by reference TRBV19 and TRBJ1-5, the full variable domain reads DGGITQSPKYLFRKEGQNVTLSCEQNLNHDAMYWYRQDPGQGLRLIYYSQIVNDFQKGDIAEGYSVSREKKESFPLTVTSAQKNPTAFYLCASRITAFSNQPQHFGDGTRLSIL.

The rearrangement joins TRBV4-1 to TRBJ2-7; D possibly matches TRBD1 or TRBD2 (5 bases each). Germline V gene lookup returns CDR1 MGHRA and CDR2 YSYEKL. This CDR3 is built from 18 residues. Trimming pared 6 bases from V and 2 bases from J, leaving 26 bases between. CDR3 protein: CASSHLVSRDPSTYEQYF. CDR3 coding DNA: TGCGCCAGCAGTCATCTCGTGAGCCGGGACCCCAGTACCTACGAGCAGTACTTC.

This clone showed up just a few times. V and J are TRBV19 and TRBJ1-4; no firm D call. The CDR3 loop spans 13 amino acids. Germline CDR1 LNHDA, CDR2 SQIVND (reference sequence). V was pared by 3 bases and J by 8 bases, with 10 bases between. The CDR3 protein is CASSIWTQEKLFF. CDR3 DNA: TGTGCCAGTAGTATTTGGACCCAGGAAAAACTGTTTTTT.

Here the CDR3 reads CASSLGQPGTGVTDTQYF. The CDR3, as DNA: TGTGCCAGCAGCTTAGGACAACCCGGGACAGGGGTCACAGATACGCAGTATTTT. This chain links TRBV7-9 with TRBJ2-3; 10 bases are a match to TRBD1. The germline V gene has CDR1 SEHNR and CDR2 FQNEAQ (reference sequence). V was pared by 1 base and J by 2 bases, with 9 bases of the junction left unmatched. The CDR3 extends over 18 amino acids.

The chain is built from TRBV28 and TRBJ2-1; D may be TRBD2 (6 bases). CDR3 length equals 15 residues. Germline V gene lookup returns CDR1 MDHEN and CDR2 SYDVKM. The V and J ends lost 3 bases and 3 bases respectively, with 12 bases between them. The CDR3 DNA sequence: TGTGCCAGCAGTTTCCGGGACTGGAACTACAATGAGCAGTTCTTC. This translates into CASSFRDWNYNEQFF.

The chain links TRBV11-3 to TRBJ2-7; the match to TRBD2 covers 7 bases. V lost 2 bases, J lost 2 bases, and 3 bases stayed unmatched. CDR3 length: 14 residues. Germline-derived CDR1 and CDR2 are SGHNT and YENEEA. In DNA, the CDR3 is TGTGCCAGCAGCTTACAGCGGGATGCCTACGAGCAGTACTTC. Residues: CASSLQRDAYEQYF.

This chain's CDR3 is CASSLGPGGPIHEQYF. The CDR3 DNA reads as TGTGCCAGCAGTTTAGGTCCGGGAGGGCCGATCCACGAGCAGTACTTC. This chain links TRBV28 with TRBJ2-7, with 8 positions matching TRBD2. V lost 2 bases, J lost 5 bases, and 11 bases stayed unmatched. This CDR3 region has 16 residues. In germline, CDR1 is MDHEN, CDR2 SYDVKM.

V and J are TRBV5-1 and TRBJ1-1, with 8 bases lining up with TRBD1. Germline CDR1 SGHRS, CDR2 YFSETQ. V lost 4 bases and J lost 1; bases outside the gene matches: 6. The CDR3 runs 15 residues. CDR3 in amino acids: CASSVGQGWNTEAFF. DNA for the CDR3: TGCGCCAGCAGCGTAGGACAGGGTTGGAACACTGAAGCTTTCTTT. Supplemented by reference TRBV5-1 and TRBJ1-1, the full variable domain reads KAGVTQTPRYLIKTRGQQVTLSCSPISGHRSVSWYQQTPGQGLQFLFEYFSETQRNKGNFPGRFSGRQFSNSRSEMNVSTLELGDSALYLCASSVGQGWNTEAFFGQGTRLTVV.

The V and J genes are TRBV7-9 and TRBJ2-7; D is unresolved. The V end lost 3 bases, the J end lost 3 bases, and 18 bases lay between the germline ends. Germline V gene lookup returns CDR1 SEHNR and CDR2 FQNEAQ (reference sequence). The CDR3 is 16 amino acids. This CDR3 is CASSLFLWSSDYEQYF. CDR3 nucleotides: TGTGCCAGCAGCTTGTTTTTGTGGAGCAGTGACTACGAGCAGTACTTC.

The V gene is TRBV5-4, the J gene TRBJ2-2; D is unresolved. Trimming stripped 4 bases from V and 6 bases from J, with 13 bases between. This CDR3 contains 14 residues. The germline CDR1 and CDR2 sequences are SGHNT and YYREEE (reference sequence). CDR3 coding DNA: TGTGCCAGCAGCCCGGATCTAGGACCCGGGGAGCTGTTTTTT. The encoded protein is CASSPDLGPGELFF.

The rearrangement joins TRBV30 to TRBJ1-1; D is unresolved. Per germline, CDR1 GTSNPN and CDR2 SVGIG (reference sequence). V was pared by 0 bases and J by 4 bases, with 9 bases between. The CDR3 sequence is 13 residues long. CDR3 nucleotide sequence: TGTGCCTGGAGTGTGGAGGGCAGCACTGAAGCTTTCTTT. Amino acid sequence: CAWSVEGSTEAFF.

The chain couples TRBV28 to TRBJ2-4; no clear D gene. Between the trimmed V and J ends, which lost 2 bases and 1 base, there was a span of 6 bases. The CDR3 length is 14 residues. Looked up from germline, CDR1 is MDHEN and CDR2 is SYDVKM. CDR3 sequence: CASSLGVAKNIQYF. The DNA for the CDR3 is TGTGCCAGCAGTTTAGGGGTGGCCAAAAACATTCAGTACTTC.

The rearrangement links TRBV10-3 to TRBJ2-7; D remains ambiguous. Germline CDR1 and CDR2: ENHRY and SYGVKD. The CDR3 is 16 residues long. Between the trimmed V and J ends, which lost 3 bases and 6 bases, there was a span of 21 bases. DNA for the CDR3: TGTGCCATCAGTGACTCTACGGGTTCGCTAACTCGCGAGCAGTACTTC. Translating it yields CAISDSTGSLTREQYF.

The chain carries TRBV7-9 and TRBJ2-7; TRBD1 agrees at 9 bases. With V trimmed by 1 base and J by 0 bases, 7 bases remained unmatched. The CDR3 totals 17 residues. CDR1 and CDR2 (germline): SEHNR, FQNEAQ (reference sequence). CDR3 amino acids: CASSLDPRTGASYEQYF. For the CDR3, the DNA is TGTGCCAGCAGCTTAGACCCTAGGACAGGGGCCTCCTACGAGCAGTACTTC.

This chain links TRBV4-1 with TRBJ2-5; 7 bases align to TRBD2. The DNA end is more similar to TRBJ2-7, so the J call may be wrong. Germline V gives CDR1 MGHRA, CDR2 YSYEKL. This CDR3 spans 15 amino acids. CDR3 region: CASSHPAGRSYEQYF. In DNA form, the CDR3 reads TGCGCCAGCAGCCACCCAGCGGGAAGGTCCTACGAGCAGTACTTC.

In its sample, this clone was seen once. The J gene is TRBJ2-7, the V gene TRBV29-1, with TRBD2 as a possible D gene (6 bases). CDR3 length: 10 residues. Germline V CDR1 and CDR2: SQVTM, ANQGSEA. Between the trimmed V and J ends, which lost 7 bases and 6 bases, there was a span of 10 bases. The CDR3 sequence: CSGRDSEQYF. CDR3 nucleotide sequence: TGCAGCGGGCGGGACTCCGAGCAGTACTTC.

Remarks on this clone: Other nucleotide sequences in the sample specify the same CDR3. The rearrangement links TRBV18 to TRBJ1-4; D remains ambiguous. With 0 bases removed from V and 4 bases from J, the gap between germline ends came to 6 bases. CDR3 length: 14 amino acids. Germline V gives CDR1 KGHSH, CDR2 LQKENI. CDR3 sequence (DNA): TGTGCCAGCTCACCACCAGGAGTTAATGAAAAACTGTTTTTT. Its protein product is CASSPPGVNEKLFF.

This rearrangement joins TRBV7-6 to TRBJ2-6, with 7 bases aligning to TRBD2. After removal of 5 bases from V and 0 bases from J, the junction contained 7 bases not matched to a gene. The CDR3 has 17 residues. The germline V gene has CDR1 SGHVS and CDR2 FNYEAQ. The chain's CDR3 is CASSQLASHSGANVLTF. CDR3 nucleotide sequence: TGTGCCAGCAGCCAACTAGCGTCCCACTCTGGGGCCAACGTCCTGACTTTC.

The chain is built from TRBV28 and TRBJ1-1; D unclear. Germline lookup yields CDR1 MDHEN and CDR2 SYDVKM. V lost 6 bases to trimming and J lost 8 bases, with 16 bases between them. The length of the CDR3 is 13 residues. CDR3 sequence reads: CASSPREREEAFF. The CDR3 DNA reads as TGTGCCAGCAGCCCCCGGGAAAGGGAGGAAGCTTTCTTT.

The V gene is TRBV19, the J gene TRBJ1-1; D gene ambiguous. Germline values: CDR1 LNHDA, CDR2 SQIVND (reference sequence). The CDR3 sequence is 17 residues long. Between the trimmed V and J ends, which lost 2 bases and 0 bases, there was a span of 16 bases. This CDR3 reads CASSIRPPVRVNTEAFF. For the CDR3, the DNA is TGTGCCAGTAGTATAAGGCCGCCCGTTCGGGTGAACACTGAAGCTTTCTTT.

This sequence joins TRBV6-1 and TRBJ1-5, with D hard to call. Trimming took 3 bases from V and 6 from J, leaving 15 bases between them. Germline loops: CDR1 MNHNS, CDR2 SASEGT. The CDR3 is 15 amino acids. The CDR3 nucleotides read TGTGCCAGCAGTGATATGCGAAGGTTTGGTCAGCCCCAGCATTTT. This sequence encodes CASSDMRRFGQPQHF.

This chain links TRBV19 with TRBJ2-7, with 10 bases identical to TRBD1. V was clipped by 4 bases and J by 6 bases; unmatched bases: 0. CDR3 length: 12 amino acids. Per the germline V gene, CDR1 is LNHDA and CDR2 is SQIVND (reference sequence). In DNA, the CDR3 is TGTGCCAGTAGTAGGACAGGGGGCGAGCAGTACTTC. Encoded protein: CASSRTGGEQYF.